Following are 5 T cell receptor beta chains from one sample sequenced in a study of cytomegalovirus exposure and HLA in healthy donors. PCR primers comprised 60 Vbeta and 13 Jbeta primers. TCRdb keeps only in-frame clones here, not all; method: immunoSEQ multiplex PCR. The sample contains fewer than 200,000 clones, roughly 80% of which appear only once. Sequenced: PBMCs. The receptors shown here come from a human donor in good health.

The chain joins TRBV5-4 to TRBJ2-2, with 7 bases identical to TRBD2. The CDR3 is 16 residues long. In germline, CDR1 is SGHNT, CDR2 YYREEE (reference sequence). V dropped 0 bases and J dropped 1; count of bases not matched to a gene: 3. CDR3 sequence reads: CASSLVPGGNTGELFF. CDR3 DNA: TGTGCCAGCAGCTTGGTTCCGGGGGGGAACACCGGGGAGCTGTTTTTT.

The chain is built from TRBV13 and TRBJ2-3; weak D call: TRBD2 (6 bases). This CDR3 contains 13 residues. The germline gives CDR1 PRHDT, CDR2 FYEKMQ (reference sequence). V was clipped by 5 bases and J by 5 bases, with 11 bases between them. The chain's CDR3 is CASSPGGLDTQYF. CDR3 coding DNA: TGTGCCAGCAGCCCAGGAGGGCTAGATACGCAGTATTTT.

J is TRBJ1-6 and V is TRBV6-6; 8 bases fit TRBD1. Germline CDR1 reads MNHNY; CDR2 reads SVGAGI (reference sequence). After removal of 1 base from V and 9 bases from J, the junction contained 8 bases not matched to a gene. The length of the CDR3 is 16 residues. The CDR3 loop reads CASSYLDRASISPLHF. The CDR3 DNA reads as TGTGCCAGCAGTTACTTGGACAGGGCAAGTATTTCACCCCTCCACTTT.

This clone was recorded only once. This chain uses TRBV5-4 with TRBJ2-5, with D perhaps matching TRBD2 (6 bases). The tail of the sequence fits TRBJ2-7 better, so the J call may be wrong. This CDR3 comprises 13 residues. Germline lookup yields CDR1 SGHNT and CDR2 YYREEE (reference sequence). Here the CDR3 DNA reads TGTGCCAGCAGCTTCCGGGGGTTCCACGAGCAGTACTTC. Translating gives CASSFRGFHEQYF.

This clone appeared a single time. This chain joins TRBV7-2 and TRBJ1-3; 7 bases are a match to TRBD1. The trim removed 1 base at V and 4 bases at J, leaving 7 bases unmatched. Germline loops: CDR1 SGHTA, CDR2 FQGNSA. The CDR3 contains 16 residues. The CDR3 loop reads CASSLETGFSGNTIYF. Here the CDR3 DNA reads TGTGCCAGCAGCTTAGAGACAGGGTTCAGCGGAAACACCATATATTTT.